This T cell receptor beta chain was sequenced during a study of vaccination and CD4 T cells after COVID-19. Study as a whole: Cellular stimulation was performed using overlapping spike peptides derived from SARS-CoV-2, HCoV-NL63, HCoV-OC43 and HCoV-229E.

Treatment of the sample: approximately 9-day PBMC culture with coronavirus spike peptide pools or control peptides (ViraFEST assay). Comment on this clonotype: As yet, its antigen is unknown.

The Oncomine TCR Beta short-read assay was what sequenced the DNA obtained from cultured CD4+ T cells. Researchers extracted genomic DNA from CD4+ T cells that had been cultured. TCRdb reprocessed the PCR reads via MiXCR and lists one record per CDR3 protein. This table holds 15,000 or so distinct CDR3 sequences, less than 65% found once. This sequence was found in a human donor who had recovered from COVID-19. Sequenced input: CD4+ T cells from blood, cultured in vitro.

CDR3 nucleotide sequence: TGTGCCAGCAGCTTGCGGGACAGGGACGGTAATCCAGCTTTCTTT. Its translation: CASSLRDRDGNPAFF. This rearrangement joins TRBV7-8 to TRBJ1-1; 9 bases match TRBD1. Germline V lookup: CDR1 SGHVS, CDR2 FQNEAQ. With 3 bases clipped from V and 10 bases from J, the junction kept 12 bases outside the gene matches. The CDR3 is made up of 15 amino acids.